The 32 T cell receptor beta chains below all came from one sample that was sequenced in a study of regulatory T cells in long-lasting Graves disease. Building of the TCR beta libraries involved iRepertoire HTBI primers and Arm-PCR of CDR3 regions. TCRdb redid the calling of the multiplex PCR reads with MiXCR, one entry per CDR3 protein. The table records more than 450,000 distinct CDR3 sequences, about 11% of them present only once. The time point is: newly diagnosed GD, antithyroid drugs for less than 3 months. Generation of the TCR library employed RNA extracted from PBMCs. The same sample was also studied in work on T cells in Graves' hyperthyroidism and ophthalmopathy.

The specimen was peripheral blood mononuclear cells (PBMCs), collected at new diagnosis, from a patient treated with antithyroid drugs. The receptors come from a woman in her twenties or thirties with Graves disease.

This clonotype was picked up many times. The CDR3 reads CSASWRGAGYGYTF. The CDR3 nucleotides are TGCAGTGCTAGTTGGCGGGGGGCTGGCTATGGCTACACCTTC. The chain recombines TRBV20-1 with TRBJ1-2; D perhaps matches TRBD1 (6 bases). Germline CDR1 reads DFQATT; CDR2 reads SNEGSKA (reference sequence). The CDR3 totals 14 residues. With 3 bases removed from V and 4 bases from J, the gap between germline ends came to 15 bases.

This clonotype showed up many times. The rearrangement uses TRBV5-6 and TRBJ2-5; no definite D call. Per the germline V gene, CDR1 is SGHDT and CDR2 is YYEEEE. The CDR3 extends over 11 amino acids. V was trimmed by 0 bases and J by 5 bases, leaving 2 bases between them. CDR3 sequence (DNA): TGTGCCAGCAGCTTGGATGAGACCCAGTACTTC. Translated: CASSLDETQYF.

The CDR3 bases are TGTGCCAGTAGTATACGACTTCTCTCCTACGAGCAGTACTTC. Residues: CASSIRLLSYEQYF. The J gene is TRBJ2-7, the V gene TRBV19; D unresolved. Deletions cut 2 bases from V and 0 bases from J, with 8 bases between. This CDR3 has 14 amino acids. From germline, CDR1 is LNHDA and CDR2 SQIVND (reference sequence).

This clonotype showed up many times. The CDR3 is CASSLYRREQYF. CDR3 nucleotides: TGTGCCAGCAGCTTGTACAGGCGCGAGCAGTACTTC. This sequence joins TRBV5-4 and TRBJ2-7, with a possible D match to TRBD1 (5 bases). The germline gives CDR1 SGHNT, CDR2 YYREEE (reference sequence). This CDR3 has 12 residues. Deletions cut 1 base from V and 6 bases from J, with 8 bases between. The complete variable domain, with remaining parts taken from reference TRBV5-4 and TRBJ2-7, reads ETGVTQSPTHLIKTRGQQVTLRCSSQSGHNTVSWYQQALGQGPQFIFQYYREEENGRGNFPPRFSGLQFPNYSSELNVNALELDDSALYLCASSLYRREQYFGPGTRLTVT.

This clonotype was counted between two and nine times. The chain employs TRBV10-3 and TRBJ2-5; D perhaps matches TRBD2 (6 bases). The CDR3 has 12 amino acids. With 6 bases removed from V and 5 bases from J, the gap between germline ends came to 10 bases. The germline V gene has CDR1 ENHRY and CDR2 SYGVKD. The CDR3 nucleotides read TGTGCCATCAGCAAGAGCGGGGAGACCCAGTACTTC. It translates to CAISKSGETQYF.

Worth noting for this clonotype: This may come from a read error, since a much larger clone is one base off. The chain employs TRBV13 and TRBJ1-4; D gene ambiguous. Germline values: CDR1 PRHDT, CDR2 FYEKMQ (reference sequence). Trimming removed 5 bases at V and 8 bases at J, with 15 bases between. This CDR3 is 14 amino acids long. The CDR3 nucleotides read TGTGCCAGCAGCCCCGGGCTCAAGGGCGAAAAACTGTTTTTT. This encodes CASSPGLKGEKLFF.

The V and J genes are TRBV27 and TRBJ2-1; 11 bases are a match to TRBD2. The CDR3 totals 18 residues. V lost 5 bases to trimming and J lost 1 base; unmatched junction nucleotides: 10. Looked up from germline, CDR1 is MNHEY and CDR2 is SMNVEV (reference sequence). The CDR3 DNA is TGTGCCAGCAGTCTCTTAGCGGGAGGGCCCGGATCCTACAATGAGCAGTTCTTC. Its protein product is CASSLLAGGPGSYNEQFF.

This clonotype showed up just a few times. V is TRBV9 and J is TRBJ2-1; a possible D gene is TRBD2 (6 bases). Germline V gives CDR1 SGDLS, CDR2 YYNGEE. V was clipped by 6 bases and J by 6 bases, with 28 bases between them. The CDR3 is 18 residues long. The CDR3 reads CASTPWGLHWNVGNEQFF. DNA of the CDR3: TGTGCCAGCACCCCTTGGGGACTCCACTGGAACGTGGGCAATGAGCAGTTCTTC.

In this sample, this clonotype turned up a few times. The rearrangement joins TRBV5-1 to TRBJ2-5, with a possible D match to TRBD1 (6 bases). The CDR3 is 14 residues long. Germline V CDR1 and CDR2: SGHRS, YFSETQ. V dropped 4 bases and J dropped 4 bases, with 14 bases sitting between them. The DNA of the CDR3 is TGCGCCAGCAGCCACACAGGGCGTGGAGAGACCCAGTACTTC. Amino acid sequence: CASSHTGRGETQYF.

There are a few counts of this clonotype. The chain combines TRBV6-2 or TRBV6-3 with TRBJ1-2; D is ambiguous. Germline CDR1 is MNHEY and CDR2 is SVGEGT. V lost 6 bases to trimming and J lost 7 bases, with 15 bases between them. This CDR3 region has 13 residues. This chain's CDR3 is CASSLLMGSGYTF. As DNA, the CDR3 is TGTGCCAGCAGCCTCCTGATGGGGTCTGGCTACACCTTC.

The table lists this clonotype with many counts. J is TRBJ1-1 and V is TRBV12-3 or TRBV12-4; perhaps TRBD1 as D (6 bases). The CDR3 has 15 residues. Trimming shortened V by 7 bases and J by 0 bases, and 15 bases separated the two germline ends. The CDR3 DNA follows: TGTGCCAGCAAGGTAGACAGGCACATGAACACTGAAGCTTTCTTT. The encoded protein is CASKVDRHMNTEAFF.

This clonotype showed up many times. V usage is TRBV10-3 and J usage is TRBJ1-1; D is uncertain. Germline loops: CDR1 ENHRY, CDR2 SYGVKD. The germline V and J ends were trimmed by 3 bases and 0 bases, with 5 bases remaining between them. The CDR3 is 13 residues long. The CDR3 DNA follows: TGTGCCATCAGTGAAATGCTGAACACTGAAGCTTTCTTT. Encoded protein: CAISEMLNTEAFF.

The rearrangement joins TRBV19 to TRBJ2-5, with D possibly TRBD1 on 6 matching bases. Germline CDR1 LNHDA, CDR2 SQIVND (reference sequence). V dropped 4 bases and J dropped 2 bases, with 8 bases sitting between them. The CDR3 extends over 13 amino acids. CDR3 in DNA: TGTGCCAGTAGTACCAGGGGACAAGAGACCCAGTACTTC. It encodes CASSTRGQETQYF.

This clonotype was detected ten times or more. The rearrangement joins TRBV27 to TRBJ2-7, with D tentatively TRBD1 (6 bases). With 6 bases removed from V and 2 bases from J, the gap between germline ends came to 17 bases. There are 15 residues in the CDR3. The germline gives CDR1 MNHEY, CDR2 SMNVEV (reference sequence). As DNA, the CDR3 is TGTGCCAGCAGCCCAACAGGGAGTAGCACCTACGAGCAGTACTTC. It translates to CASSPTGSSTYEQYF.

This clonotype was detected a few times. V gene TRBV28 combines with J gene TRBJ2-7, with D hard to call. This CDR3 region has 16 residues. Germline CDR1 reads MDHEN; CDR2 reads SYDVKM. Trimming removed 3 bases from V and 2 bases from J, with 17 bases in between. CDR3 DNA: TGTGCCAGCAGTTTTCGCCCCTTTGGCTCGACCTACGAGCAGTACTTC. It is translated as CASSFRPFGSTYEQYF.

This chain joins TRBV7-9 and TRBJ2-2; 9 bases align to TRBD1. Germline CDR1 and CDR2: SEHNR and FQNEAQ (reference sequence). The CDR3 has 16 residues. J was trimmed by 4 bases and V by 1 base; bases with no gene match: 4. The CDR3 region has the DNA TGTGCCAGCAGCTTAGACAGGGGGCTTATCACCGGGGAGCTGTTTTTT. Translated, it gives CASSLDRGLITGELFF.

A single count supports this clonotype. This may be a read error: a much more frequent sequence differs by one nucleotide. As the CDR3 is not closed by the conserved phenylalanine or tryptophan, this likely results from a read error. The V and J genes are TRBV5-8 and TRBJ2-1; 11 positions agree with TRBD1. Trimming cost V 4 bases and J 6 bases; bases outside gene matches: 6. This CDR3 is built from 15 residues. Germline CDR1 SGHTS, CDR2 YDEGEE. CDR3 amino acids: CASSRGQGGGNEQFL. The CDR3 nucleotides are TGTGCCAGCAGCAGGGGACAGGGGGGAGGCAATGAGCAGTTCTTA.

The J gene is TRBJ1-2, the V gene TRBV6-2 or TRBV6-3; TRBD1 agrees at 7 bases. CDR1 is MNHEY, CDR2 SVGEGT, per germline. This CDR3 is built from 14 residues. Trimming removed 2 bases from V and 6 bases from J; junction bases left unmatched: 6. The CDR3 DNA follows: TGTGCCAGCAGTTACGACAGGGAAAGGGATGGCTACACCTTC. Its translation is CASSYDRERDGYTF.

This clonotype was detected many times. The V and J genes are TRBV6-1 and TRBJ2-7; D is perhaps TRBD2 (5 bases). Deletions cut 7 bases from V and 1 base from J, with 11 bases between. CDR3 size: 13 residues. In germline, CDR1 is MNHNS, CDR2 SASEGT. The chain's CDR3 is CASNPSGSYEQYF. The CDR3 DNA follows: TGTGCCAGCAATCCGAGCGGTTCCTACGAGCAGTACTTC.

In this sample, this clonotype turned up many times. The chain carries TRBV20-1 and TRBJ1-1, with D possibly TRBD1 on 5 matching bases. Germline lookup yields CDR1 DFQATT and CDR2 SNEGSKA (reference sequence). The CDR3 consists of 14 residues. The ends were cut back, 2 bases at V and 5 bases at J, with 15 bases in the middle. CDR3 DNA sequence: TGCAGTGCTAGATTTTTCGGTGGGGGGACTGAAGCTTTCTTT. Its protein is CSARFFGGGTEAFF.

This clonotype was observed at least ten times. The CDR3 region has the DNA TGTGCCAGCAGCTTAGAGGGACAGGGGAGCGAGCAGTACTTC. It codes for CASSLEGQGSEQYF. The chain couples TRBV7-2 to TRBJ2-7, with 10 nucleotides matching TRBD1. With V trimmed by 1 base and J by 6 bases, 3 bases remained unmatched. The CDR3 runs 14 residues. Per germline, CDR1 SGHTA and CDR2 FQGNSA.

In its sample, this clonotype was seen many times. The chain joins TRBV2 to TRBJ2-1, with D unresolved. The CDR3 length is 13 residues. V lost 3 bases and J 5 bases, leaving 8 bases between the germline ends. Germline lookup yields CDR1 SNHLY and CDR2 FYNNEI. The CDR3 loop is CASSDPLDNEQFF. DNA of the CDR3: TGTGCCAGCAGTGATCCCCTCGACAATGAGCAGTTCTTC.

The sample holds many counts of this clonotype. The rearrangement uses TRBV12-3 or TRBV12-4 and TRBJ1-6; 8 bases fit TRBD1. J was trimmed by 3 bases and V by 3 bases; bases with no gene match: 7. The CDR3 has 17 residues. This CDR3 is CASSFIQGAGYNSPLHF. CDR3 nucleotide sequence: TGTGCCAGCAGTTTTATTCAGGGGGCAGGCTATAATTCACCCCTCCACTTT.

This clonotype has just a few counts. V usage is TRBV4-3 and J usage is TRBJ1-4; 7 bases map to TRBD1. The V gene end was trimmed by 2 bases and the J gene end by 6 bases; junction bases not matched to a gene: 15. In germline, CDR1 is LGHNA, CDR2 YSLEER. This CDR3 has 18 amino acids. CDR3 residues: CASSQTIDREVKHEKLFF. CDR3 sequence (DNA): TGCGCCAGCAGCCAAACTATTGACAGGGAAGTTAAACATGAAAAACTGTTTTTT.

This clonotype was picked up many times. The chain is built from TRBV30 and TRBJ2-1; D is unresolved. Trimming removed 3 bases from V and 2 bases from J, with 2 bases in between. Looked up from germline, CDR1 is GTSNPN and CDR2 is SVGIG (reference sequence). This CDR3 has 11 residues. CDR3 nucleotides: TGTGCCTGGAGCCCCTACAATGAGCAGTTCTTC. This gives the protein CAWSPYNEQFF. The entire variable domain, with the rest obtained from reference TRBV30 and TRBJ2-1, is as follows: SQTIHQWPATLVQPVGSPLSLECTVEGTSNPNLYWYRQAAGRGLQLLFYSVGIGQISSEVPQNLSASRPQDRQFILSSKKLLLSDSGFYLCAWSPYNEQFFGPGTRLTVL.

V usage is TRBV4-3 and J usage is TRBJ1-1, with a possible D match to TRBD1 (5 bases). The CDR3 is made up of 19 amino acids. From germline, CDR1 is LGHNA and CDR2 YSLEER. The germline V and J ends were trimmed by 1 base and 0 bases, with 21 bases remaining between them. The CDR3 reads CASSQVLIRRDGMNTEAFF. DNA for the CDR3: TGCGCCAGCAGCCAAGTCCTTATCAGGAGGGACGGAATGAACACTGAAGCTTTCTTT.

This clonotype showed up just a few times. CDR3 in DNA: TGCGCCAGCATGGAGCGGGAGAGAGAGACCCAGTACTTC. Protein: CASMERERETQYF. The rearrangement links TRBV10-2 to TRBJ2-5, with TRBD2 matching 8 bases. The CDR3 has 13 amino acids. V trimming: 7 bases; J trimming: 4 bases; junction bases outside the gene matches: 5. Germline assignment: CDR1 WSHSY and CDR2 SAAADI.

Many counts were recorded for this clonotype. The chain links TRBV2 to TRBJ2-4; D might be TRBD2 (5 bases). The CDR3 covers 15 residues. CDR1 and CDR2 (germline): SNHLY, FYNNEI. Trimming pared 5 bases from V and 4 bases from J, leaving 15 bases between. Here the CDR3 DNA reads TGTGCCAGCAGTCCGTTTGTGAGGGAGAAAAACATTCAGTACTTC. This codes for CASSPFVREKNIQYF.

This chain uses TRBV14 with TRBJ1-1; D gene ambiguous. Trimming took off 1 base at V and 6 bases at J, with 12 bases between the two ends. The CDR3 contains 14 residues. Per germline, CDR1 SGHDN and CDR2 FVKESK. CDR3 in amino acids: CASSQAFEGAEAFF. CDR3 bases: TGTGCCAGCAGCCAAGCGTTTGAAGGCGCTGAAGCTTTCTTT.

In its sample, this clonotype was seen many times. The V gene is TRBV10-3, the J gene TRBJ2-7, with 8 bases aligning to TRBD1. The germline V gene encodes CDR1 ENHRY and CDR2 SYGVKD. This CDR3 has 15 amino acids. V lost 6 bases to trimming and J lost 5 bases; unmatched junction nucleotides: 12. DNA of the CDR3: TGTGCCATCAGAGGACAGGGTGACCTTGGCCACGAGCAGTACTTC. It specifies CAIRGQGDLGHEQYF.

This clonotype appeared many times. The chain carries TRBV28 and TRBJ2-7, with 7 bases aligning to TRBD2. Looked up from germline, CDR1 is MDHEN and CDR2 is SYDVKM. Trimming removed 2 bases from V and 4 bases from J; junction bases left unmatched: 5. The CDR3 is 14 residues long. The CDR3: CASSLGGSLYEQYF. CDR3 in DNA: TGTGCCAGCAGTTTAGGCGGGAGTCTATACGAGCAGTACTTC.

This clonotype occurred many times. The chain is built from TRBV19 and TRBJ2-1; D not resolved. Germline CDR1 reads LNHDA; CDR2 reads SQIVND (reference sequence). With 6 bases removed from V and 0 bases from J, the gap between germline ends came to 9 bases. The CDR3 is 14 amino acids. The CDR3 sequence is CASRKKSSYNEQFF. DNA of the CDR3: TGTGCCAGTAGGAAGAAGAGCTCCTACAATGAGCAGTTCTTC.